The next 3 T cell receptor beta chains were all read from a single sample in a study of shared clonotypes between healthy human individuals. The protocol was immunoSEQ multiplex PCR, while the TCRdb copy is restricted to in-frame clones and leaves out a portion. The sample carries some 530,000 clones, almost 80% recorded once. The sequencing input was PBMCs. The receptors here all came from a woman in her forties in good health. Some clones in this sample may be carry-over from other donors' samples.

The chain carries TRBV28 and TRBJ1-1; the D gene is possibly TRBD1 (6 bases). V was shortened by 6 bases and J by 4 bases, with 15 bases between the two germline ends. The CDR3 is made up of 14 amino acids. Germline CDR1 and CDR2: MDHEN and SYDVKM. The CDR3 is CASRTGRSFTEAFF. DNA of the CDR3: TGTGCCAGCAGAACAGGGAGGTCTTTCACTGAAGCTTTCTTT. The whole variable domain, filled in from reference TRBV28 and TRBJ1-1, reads DVKVTQSSRYLVKRTGEKVFLECVQDMDHENMFWYRQDPGLGLRLIYFSYDVKMKEKGDIPEGYSVSREKKERFSLILESASTNQTSMYLCASRTGRSFTEAFFGQGTRLTVV.

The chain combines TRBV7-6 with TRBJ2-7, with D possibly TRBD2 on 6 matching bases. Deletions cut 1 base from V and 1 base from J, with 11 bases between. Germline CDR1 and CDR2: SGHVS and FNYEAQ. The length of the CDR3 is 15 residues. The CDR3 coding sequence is TGTGCCAGCAGCTTAGGGGGGACTTTATCCTACGAGCAGTACTTC. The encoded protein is CASSLGGTLSYEQYF. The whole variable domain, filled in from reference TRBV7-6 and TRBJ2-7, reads GAGVSQSPRYKVTKRGQDVALRCDPISGHVSLYWYRQALGQGPEFLTYFNYEAQQDKSGLPNDRFSAERPEGSISTLTIQRTEQRDSAMYRCASSLGGTLSYEQYFGPGTRLTVT.

The CDR3 DNA sequence: TGTGCCAGCGGGACAGGGCGGGGAACTGAAGCTTTCTTT. Its protein product is CASGTGRGTEAFF. The chain is built from TRBV6-1 and TRBJ1-1; 9 nucleotides match TRBD1. CDR3 length: 13 residues. Trimming cost V 8 bases and J 5 bases; bases outside gene matches: 6. Germline V CDR1 and CDR2: MNHNS, SASEGT.